These T cell receptor beta chains were read from a single sample in a study of a mutant IDH1 vaccine in newly diagnosed glioma. Repertoires were generated with immunoSEQ multiplex PCR, while TCRdb's copy carries only in-frame clones and drops some. The sample lists tens of thousands of clones; 80% to 90% were seen once. The input for sequencing was PBMCs, taken from a glioma patient treated with radiotherapy, temozolomide or both. Source of these receptors: a man aged 18 to 29 with glioma. CDR3s include the opening cysteine and the closing phenylalanine or tryptophan. The order of the fields is V gene, D gene, J gene, CDR3 DNA, CDR3 protein. A D gene is named only where the DNA matches it firmly.

>TRBV6-5|.|TRBJ1-1
TGTGCCAGCAGTTACGACGGGCTCAAGGTTACTGAAGCTTTCTTT
CASSYDGLKVTEAFF
>TRBV30|.|TRBJ2-3
TGTGCCTGGAGTTCAGGGGTTTTGGATACGCAGTATTTT
CAWSSGVLDTQYF
>TRBV30|.|TRBJ1-3
TGTGCCTGGAGTGTACGACGGTTCTCTGGAAACACCATATATTTT
CAWSVRRFSGNTIYF
>TRBV5-1|.|TRBJ1-3
TGCGCCAGCACCCTTGGAGGCGCTCTTGAAAACACCATATATTTT
CASTLGGALENTIYF
>TRBV27|.|TRBJ2-7
TGTGCCAGCAGGCCGGGAAAAGGGGACTACGAGCAGTACTTC
CASRPGKGDYEQYF
>TRBV6-6|.|TRBJ1-1
TGTGCCAGCAGTTACAGTCTGTACACTGAAGCTTTCTTT
CASSYSLYTEAFF
>TRBV28|TRBD1|TRBJ1-1
TGTGCCAGCAGTTTATTGGGACAGCGGCTTGAAGCTTTCTTT
CASSLLGQRLEAFF
>TRBV4-1|TRBD1|TRBJ1-2
TGCGCCAGCAGCCAAGACCGAGGGACAGGGGCTGGTGGCTACACCTTC
CASSQDRGTGAGGYTF
>TRBV27|.|TRBJ2-1
TGTGCCAGCAGTGTGAGGTACAATGAGCAGTTCTTC
CASSVRYNEQFF
>TRBV7-2|TRBD1|TRBJ1-1
TGTGCCAGCAGCTTAGACAGGGGGCGGGATCATTTCTTT
CASSLDRGRDHFF
>TRBV13|.|TRBJ1-4
TGTGCCAGCAGCCATAAGGGGATTGGGGATGAAAAACTGTTTTTT
CASSHKGIGDEKLFF
>TRBV30|TRBD2|TRBJ2-1
TGTGCCTGGAGTTTGGCGCTAGCGGGACTCAATGAGCAGTTCTTC
CAWSLALAGLNEQFF
>TRBV5-4|.|TRBJ1-2
TGTGCCAGCAGCTTACTAGGACGGGAGGGCGGCTATGGCTACACCTTC
CASSLLGREGGYGYTF
>TRBV29-1|.|TRBJ1-1
TGCAGCGTTGAACGGGTCGGGTTCGGCACTGAAGCTTTCTTT
CSVERVGFGTEAFF
>TRBV5-1|.|TRBJ1-1
TGCGCCAGCAGCCCCGACACAGGGAGGGAAGCTTTCTTT
CASSPDTGREAFF